These 17 T cell receptor beta chains originate from one sample sequenced in a study of blood T cell repertoires in COVID-19 (dated by TCRdb to about 2020). Receptor amplification or capture employed the immunoSEQ multiplex PCR assay. The source is immuneACCESS, and TCRdb retained only in-frame sequences with V and J called. Part of the clones is not carried over; for the studies checked, unresolved V genes explain less than half of this, and the remainder is unexplained. A total of 75,000 to 90,000 clones appear in this sample, about 90% of them only once. Together, the top ten hold 1% of the sample. Sequenced input: peripheral blood. Receptors originate from a woman in her forties or fifties in a cohort sampled during active COVID-19.

The J gene is TRBJ1-2, the V gene TRBV5-6; 9 positions match TRBD1. CDR3 length equals 15 residues. V lost 3 bases to trimming and J lost 4 bases; unmatched junction nucleotides: 7. From germline, CDR1 is SGHDT and CDR2 YYEEEE. Written as DNA, the CDR3 is TGTGCCAGCAGCTCCCGGGACAGGGATACCTATGGCTACACCTTC. Translating gives CASSSRDRDTYGYTF.

The chain links TRBV15 to TRBJ2-7, with a weak D call TRBD1 (6 bases). Germline lookup yields CDR1 LNHNV and CDR2 YYDKDF (reference sequence). The CDR3 spans 15 residues. Trimming pared 0 bases from V and 4 bases from J, leaving 13 bases between. Here the CDR3 DNA reads TGTGCCACCAGCAGAGATATAGGCAGGGGATACGAGCAGTACTTC. Translated, it gives CATSRDIGRGYEQYF.

The rearrangement joins TRBV6-4 to TRBJ2-2, with D possibly being TRBD1 (6 bases). CDR3 length equals 15 residues. Germline V CDR1 and CDR2: MRHNA, SNTAGT. The germline V and J ends were trimmed by 3 bases and 5 bases, with 13 bases remaining between them. The CDR3 region has the DNA TGTGCCAGCAGTGAACAGGGCGAAAGTACCGGGGAGCTGTTTTTT. Translating gives CASSEQGESTGELFF.

The V and J genes are TRBV28 and TRBJ2-4; D call uncertain. Trimming cost V 7 bases and J 0 bases, with 10 bases left between them. This CDR3 contains 14 residues. Germline CDR1 is MDHEN and CDR2 is SYDVKM. The CDR3 region is CASNRAVAKNIQYF. Written as DNA, the CDR3 is TGTGCCAGCAATCGCGCGGTAGCCAAAAACATTCAGTACTTC.

The chain employs TRBV7-2 and TRBJ2-5; D not certain. The germline CDR1 and CDR2 sequences are SGHTA and FQGNSA. This CDR3 has 13 residues. V shed 1 base and J shed 4 bases, with 7 bases lying between them. In nucleotides, the CDR3 is TGTGCCAGCAGCTTAGTGGCCGCAGAGACCCAGTACTTC. Residues: CASSLVAAETQYF.

The chain carries TRBV27 and TRBJ2-3, with TRBD2 identical over 7 bases. Germline V lookup: CDR1 MNHEY, CDR2 SMNVEV (reference sequence). V was clipped by 5 bases and J by 3 bases; unmatched bases: 5. The CDR3 length is 14 residues. This chain's CDR3 is CASSPGLVTDTQYF. The CDR3 DNA reads as TGTGCCAGCAGTCCTGGACTAGTAACAGATACGCAGTATTTT.

The rearrangement links TRBV5-1 to TRBJ1-2; 9 bases are shared with TRBD1. The CDR3 contains 15 residues. The junction had 6 bases not matched to a gene; V was cut back by 5 bases and J by 1 base. The germline gives CDR1 SGHRS, CDR2 YFSETQ. The CDR3 bases are TGCGCCAGCAGAGGGGGGACAGGGTTTAACTATGGCTACACCTTC. It specifies CASRGGTGFNYGYTF.

CDR3 nucleotides: TGTGCCAGCAGCCTCGGACTAGCGGATACGCAGTATTTT. Residues: CASSLGLADTQYF. This sequence joins TRBV5-8 and TRBJ2-3; TRBD2 aligns across 9 bases. Per the germline V gene, CDR1 is SGHTS and CDR2 is YDEGEE. Germline trimming cut 4 bases from V and 6 bases from J; bases unmatched to any gene: 3. The CDR3 is 13 amino acids.

A single count supports this clone. V usage is TRBV24-1 and J usage is TRBJ2-7, with D perhaps matching TRBD2 (6 bases). Germline V gives CDR1 KGHDR, CDR2 SFDVKD. V was clipped by 7 bases and J by 0 bases, with 12 bases between them. The CDR3 is 14 residues long. CDR3 sequence (DNA): TGTGCCACCAGCCGGGACTCCAGCTCCTACGAGCAGTACTTC. It is translated as CATSRDSSSYEQYF.

This sequence joins TRBV9 and TRBJ2-7, with 7 bases that match TRBD2. This CDR3 has 16 amino acids. CDR1 is SGDLS and CDR2 is YYNGEE in the germline V gene. J gave up 1 base and V 0 bases, and 7 bases lay outside the gene matches. CDR3 protein: CASSVGRGGGSYEQYF. CDR3 nucleotides: TGTGCCAGCAGCGTAGGGCGCGGGGGAGGGTCCTACGAGCAGTACTTC.

V gene TRBV3-1 (or the pseudogene TRBV3-2) combines with J gene TRBJ2-6, with TRBD2 matching over 9 bases. Germline CDR1 is LGHDT and CDR2 is YNNKEL (reference sequence). V trimming: 1 base; J trimming: 3 bases; junction bases outside the gene matches: 19. The CDR3 consists of 22 residues. The CDR3 DNA reads TGTGCCAGCAGCCAAGCCGATTCATTCGTCGCGGGAGGGCCGAGTGGGGCCAACGTCCTGACTTTC. This gives the protein CASSQADSFVAGGPSGANVLTF.

The gene calls are TRBV7-9 and TRBJ2-3; TRBD2 matches 9 bases. With V trimmed by 2 bases and J by 5 bases, 8 bases remained unmatched. Germline assignment: CDR1 SEHNR and CDR2 FQNEAQ (reference sequence). The CDR3 contains 16 residues. The CDR3 bases are TGTGCCAGCAGCTTACTTCTTGCGGGAGGGCAAGATACGCAGTATTTT. It encodes CASSLLLAGGQDTQYF.

This chain links TRBV5-1 with TRBJ2-7, with TRBD2 identical over 9 bases. V trimming: 4 bases; J trimming: 3 bases; junction bases outside the gene matches: 8. Germline CDR1 reads SGHRS; CDR2 reads YFSETQ. The CDR3 contains 15 residues. CDR3: CASSPGGGDFYEQYF. The CDR3 DNA follows: TGCGCCAGCAGCCCAGGCGGGGGGGATTTCTACGAGCAGTACTTC. Filled out from reference TRBV5-1 and TRBJ2-7, the complete variable domain reads KAGVTQTPRYLIKTRGQQVTLSCSPISGHRSVSWYQQTPGQGLQFLFEYFSETQRNKGNFPGRFSGRQFSNSRSEMNVSTLELGDSALYLCASSPGGGDFYEQYFGPGTRLTVT.

V gene TRBV28 combines with J gene TRBJ2-1, with TRBD2 identical over 10 bases. CDR1 is MDHEN and CDR2 is SYDVKM in the germline V gene. There are 18 residues in the CDR3. V gave up 3 bases and J gave up 9 bases; unmatched junction bases: 17. This CDR3 is CASSFILAGVLTGGEQFF. Written as DNA, the CDR3 is TGTGCCAGCAGTTTTATCCTAGCGGGAGTTCTCACCGGGGGTGAGCAGTTCTTC.

The rearrangement links TRBV11-3 to TRBJ2-5; tentative D call: TRBD1 (6 bases). Germline CDR1 and CDR2: SGHNT and YENEEA. The CDR3 contains 15 residues. Trimming stripped 1 base from V and 5 bases from J, with 14 bases between. This CDR3 reads CASSLGTGSAETQYF. As DNA, the CDR3 is TGTGCCAGCAGCTTAGGAACAGGGTCCGCGGAGACCCAGTACTTC.

V usage is TRBV18 and J usage is TRBJ2-5; D perhaps matches TRBD1 (6 bases). The ends were cut back, 3 bases at V and 2 bases at J, with 7 bases in the middle. The CDR3 covers 13 residues. Germline lookup yields CDR1 KGHSH and CDR2 LQKENI. In DNA, the CDR3 is TGTGCCAGCTCACCCGGACAGCAAGAGACCCAGTACTTC. It encodes CASSPGQQETQYF.

The rearrangement joins TRBV9 to TRBJ2-3; possibly TRBD1 for D (6 bases). The CDR3 contains 12 residues. From germline, CDR1 is SGDLS and CDR2 YYNGEE. Trimming shortened V by 2 bases and J by 6 bases, and 7 bases separated the two germline ends. This CDR3 reads CASSVTGDTQYF. In nucleotides, the CDR3 is TGTGCCAGCAGCGTCACAGGGGATACGCAGTATTTT.